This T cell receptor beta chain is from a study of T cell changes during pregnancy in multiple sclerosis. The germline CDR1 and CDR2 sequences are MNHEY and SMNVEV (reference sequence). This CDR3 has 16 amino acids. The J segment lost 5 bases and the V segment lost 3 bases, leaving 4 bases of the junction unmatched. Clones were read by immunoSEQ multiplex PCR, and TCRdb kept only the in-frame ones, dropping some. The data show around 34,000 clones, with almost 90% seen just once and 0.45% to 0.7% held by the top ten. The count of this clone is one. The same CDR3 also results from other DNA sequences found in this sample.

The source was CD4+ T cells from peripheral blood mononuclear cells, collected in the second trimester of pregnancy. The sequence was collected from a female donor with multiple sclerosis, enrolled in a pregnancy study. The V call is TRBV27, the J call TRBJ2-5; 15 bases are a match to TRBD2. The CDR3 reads CASSLGLAGGGETQYF. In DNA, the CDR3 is TGTGCCAGCAGTTTGGGACTAGCGGGAGGAGGCGAGACCCAGTACTTC.